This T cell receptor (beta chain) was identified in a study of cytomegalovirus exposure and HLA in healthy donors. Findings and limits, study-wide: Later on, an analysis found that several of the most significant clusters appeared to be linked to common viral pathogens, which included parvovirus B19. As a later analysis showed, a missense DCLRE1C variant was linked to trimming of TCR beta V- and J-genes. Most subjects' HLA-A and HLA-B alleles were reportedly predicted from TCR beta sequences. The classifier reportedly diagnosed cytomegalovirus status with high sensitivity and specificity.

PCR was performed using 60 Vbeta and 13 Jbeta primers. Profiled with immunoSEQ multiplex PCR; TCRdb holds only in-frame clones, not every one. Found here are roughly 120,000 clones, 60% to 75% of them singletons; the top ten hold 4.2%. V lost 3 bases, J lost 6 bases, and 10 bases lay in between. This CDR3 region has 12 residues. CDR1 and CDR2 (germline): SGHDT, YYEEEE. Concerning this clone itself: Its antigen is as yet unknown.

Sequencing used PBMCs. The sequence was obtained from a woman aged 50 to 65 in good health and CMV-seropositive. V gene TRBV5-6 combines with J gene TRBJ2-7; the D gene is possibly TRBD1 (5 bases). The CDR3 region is CASSYIGAEQYF. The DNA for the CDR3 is TGTGCCAGCAGCTATATAGGGGCCGAGCAGTACTTC.